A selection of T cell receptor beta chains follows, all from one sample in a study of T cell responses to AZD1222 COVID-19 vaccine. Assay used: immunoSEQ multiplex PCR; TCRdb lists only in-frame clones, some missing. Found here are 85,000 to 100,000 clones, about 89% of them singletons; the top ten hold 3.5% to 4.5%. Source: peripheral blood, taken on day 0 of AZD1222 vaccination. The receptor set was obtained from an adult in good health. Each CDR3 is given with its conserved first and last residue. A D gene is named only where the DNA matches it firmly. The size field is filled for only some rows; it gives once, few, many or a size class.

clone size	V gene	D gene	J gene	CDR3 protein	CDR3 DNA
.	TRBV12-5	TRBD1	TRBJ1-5	CASGHDRGPQPQHF	TGTGCTAGTGGACATGACAGGGGCCCACAGCCCCAGCATTTT
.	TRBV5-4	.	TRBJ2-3	CASLTVGDTDTQYF	TGTGCCAGCCTCACGGTGGGGGACACAGATACGCAGTATTTT
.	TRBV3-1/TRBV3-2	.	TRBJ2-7	CASSPGPLAGYEQYF	TGTGCCAGCAGCCCCGGGCCGCTAGCTGGCTACGAGCAGTACTTC
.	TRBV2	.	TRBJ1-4	CASRTRQISANEKLFF	TGTGCCAGCAGGACCCGACAGATCTCAGCTAATGAAAAACTGTTTTTT
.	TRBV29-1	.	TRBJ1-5	CSVVGRDSNQPQHF	TGCAGCGTTGTAGGGCGGGATAGCAATCAGCCCCAGCATTTT
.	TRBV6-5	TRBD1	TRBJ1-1	CASLTGGTEAFF	TGTGCCAGCCTGACAGGGGGGACTGAAGCTTTCTTT
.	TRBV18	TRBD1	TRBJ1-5	CASSPSTGGQPQHF	TGTGCCAGCTCACCCTCGACAGGGGGTCAGCCCCAGCATTTT
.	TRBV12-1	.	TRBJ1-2	CASSCSFYGYTF	TGTGCCAGCAGCTGCAGTTTCTATGGCTACACCTTC
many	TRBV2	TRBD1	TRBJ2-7	CASSEGTGGPLEQYF	TGTGCCAGCAGTGAAGGGACAGGGGGTCCACTCGAGCAGTACTTC
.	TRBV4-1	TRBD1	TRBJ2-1	CASSQDETGVGYEQFF	TGCGCCAGCAGCCAAGACGAGACAGGGGTTGGTTATGAGCAGTTCTTC
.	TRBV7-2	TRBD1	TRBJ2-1	CASSLAQGSYNEQFF	TGTGCCAGCAGCTTAGCACAGGGGAGCTACAATGAGCAGTTCTTC
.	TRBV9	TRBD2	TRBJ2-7	CASSRTSGGYEQYF	TGTGCCAGCAGCCGAACTAGCGGGGGCTACGAGCAGTACTTC
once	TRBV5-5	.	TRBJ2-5	CASSSGVRGQETQYF	TGTGCCAGCAGCTCCGGGGTGCGGGGACAAGAGACCCAGTACTTC
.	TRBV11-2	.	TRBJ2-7	CASSPEPEDSYEQYF	TGTGCCAGCAGCCCTGAGCCGGAGGATAGCTACGAGCAGTACTTC
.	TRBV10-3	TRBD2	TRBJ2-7	CAIMRGGEQYF	TGTGCCATCATGCGGGGGGGCGAGCAGTACTTC
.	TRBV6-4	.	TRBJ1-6	CASSEGTESSPLHF	TGTGCCAGCAGTGAGGGGACTGAGTCTTCACCCCTCCACTTT
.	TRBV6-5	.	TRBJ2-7	CASSSPGHPDF	TGTGCCAGCAGCTCCCCGGGACATCCAGACTTC
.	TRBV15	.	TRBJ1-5	CATSRLAAGSNQPQHF	TGTGCCACCAGCAGGTTGGCAGCAGGTAGCAATCAGCCCCAGCATTTT
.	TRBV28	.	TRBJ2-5	CASISPRGETQYF	TGTGCCAGCATCTCCCCCCGGGGGGAGACCCAGTACTTC
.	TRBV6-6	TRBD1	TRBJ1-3	CASSHRFGTVRSGNTIYF	TGTGCCAGCAGTCACAGATTCGGGACAGTTCGCTCTGGAAACACCATATATTTT
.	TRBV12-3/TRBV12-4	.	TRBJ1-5	CASSHNNNQPQHF	TGTGCCAGCAGTCACAACAACAATCAGCCCCAGCATTTT
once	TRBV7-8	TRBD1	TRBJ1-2	CASSLYQSGGVF	TGTGCCAGCAGCCTCTACCAGTCAGGGGGAGTTTTC
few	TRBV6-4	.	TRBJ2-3	CASSDSAWTDTQYF	TGTGCCAGCAGTGACTCTGCGTGGACAGATACGCAGTATTTT
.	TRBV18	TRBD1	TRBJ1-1	CASSRGQGDENTEAFF	TGTGCCAGCTCCCGGGGACAGGGAGATGAGAACACTGAAGCTTTCTTT
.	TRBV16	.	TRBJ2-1	CASSQSGGSYNEQFF	TGTGCCAGCAGCCAATCAGGGGGCTCCTACAATGAGCAGTTCTTC
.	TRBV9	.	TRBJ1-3	CASSVASLGNTIYF	TGTGCCAGCAGCGTAGCCAGCCTCGGAAACACCATATATTTT
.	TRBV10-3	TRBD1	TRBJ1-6	CAIGTGQNSPLHF	TGTGCCATCGGGACAGGACAAAATTCACCCCTCCACTTT
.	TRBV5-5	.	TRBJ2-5	CASSRALETQYF	TGTGCCAGCAGCCGGGCCCTGGAGACCCAGTACTTC
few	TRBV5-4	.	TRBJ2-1	CASSSVSGPRREQFF	TGTGCCAGCAGCTCAGTTAGCGGACCTAGAAGGGAGCAGTTCTTC
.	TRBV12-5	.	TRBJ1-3	CASGLGPGRVSERNTIYF	TGTGCTAGTGGTTTGGGTCCAGGCCGAGTATCAGAACGAAACACCATATATTTT